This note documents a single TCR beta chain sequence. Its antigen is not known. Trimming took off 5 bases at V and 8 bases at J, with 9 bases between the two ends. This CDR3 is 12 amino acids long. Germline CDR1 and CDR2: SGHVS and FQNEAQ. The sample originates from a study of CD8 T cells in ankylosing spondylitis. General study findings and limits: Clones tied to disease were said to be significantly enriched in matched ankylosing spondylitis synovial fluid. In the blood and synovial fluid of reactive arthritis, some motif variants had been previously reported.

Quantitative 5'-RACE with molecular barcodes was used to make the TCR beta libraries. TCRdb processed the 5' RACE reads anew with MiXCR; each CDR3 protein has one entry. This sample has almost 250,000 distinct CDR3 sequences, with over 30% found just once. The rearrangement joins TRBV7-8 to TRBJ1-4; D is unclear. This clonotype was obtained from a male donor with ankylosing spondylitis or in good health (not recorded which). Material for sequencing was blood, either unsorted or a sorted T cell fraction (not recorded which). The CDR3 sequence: CASSRRGEKLFF. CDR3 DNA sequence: TGTGCCAGCAGCCGCCGAGGGGAAAAACTGTTTTTT.